A single sample gave rise to the 28 T cell receptor beta chains below, sequenced in a study of T cells after yellow fever vaccination. TCRdb processed the 5' RACE reads anew with MiXCR; each CDR3 protein has one entry. Of 300,000 or so distinct CDR3 sequences in the sample, 3% to 4.5% were seen once. Sequenced material: PBMCs, taken 5 days after the yellow fever booster vaccination. The receptors stem from a man between 18 and 35 years old who received the YFV17D yellow fever vaccine.

The sample holds a few counts of this clonotype. The chain employs TRBV28 and TRBJ2-7; D is unclear. Trimming cost V 5 bases and J 4 bases, with 6 bases left between them. Germline V gene sequence: CDR1 MDHEN, CDR2 SYDVKM. This CDR3 contains 11 residues. In DNA form, the CDR3 reads TGTGCCAGCAGTCATGAATACGAGCAGTACGTC. Protein: CASSHEYEQYV.

This clonotype was observed at least ten times. The chain links TRBV7-2 to TRBJ1-1; D is possibly TRBD1 (6 bases). Trimming took 10 bases from V and 5 from J, leaving 17 bases between them. The CDR3 consists of 13 residues. Germline-derived CDR1 and CDR2 are SGHTA and FQGNSA. CDR3 sequence reads: CAKAEGRGTEAFF. Written as DNA, the CDR3 is TGTGCCAAAGCGGAGGGAAGGGGGACTGAAGCTTTCTTT.

The table lists this clonotype with many counts. The rearrangement uses TRBV18 and TRBJ2-5; perhaps TRBD2 as D (5 bases). The CDR3 length is 14 residues. V was clipped by 2 bases and J by 5 bases, with 12 bases between them. Germline assignment: CDR1 KGHSH and CDR2 LQKENI. CDR3 in DNA: TGTGCCAGCTCACCAGGTGGACTGCTGGAGACCCAGTACTTC. Translated, it gives CASSPGGLLETQYF.

V usage is TRBV6-1 and J usage is TRBJ2-7; D is perhaps TRBD1 (6 bases). The V end lost 4 bases, the J end lost 5 bases, and 9 bases lay between the germline ends. CDR1 and CDR2 from the germline V gene are MNHNS and SASEGT. The CDR3 is 12 residues long. CDR3 region: CASSARQDEQYF. The CDR3 nucleotides are TGTGCCAGCAGTGCGCGACAGGACGAGCAGTACTTC.

This clonotype was counted many times. The V gene is TRBV5-1, the J gene TRBJ2-3, with 7 bases matching TRBD1. With 6 bases clipped from V and 6 bases from J, the junction kept 13 bases outside the gene matches. The CDR3 sequence is 15 residues long. Germline loops: CDR1 SGHRS, CDR2 YFSETQ. The CDR3 here is CASTAKTGPQDTQYF. Here the CDR3 DNA reads TGCGCCAGCACCGCCAAGACAGGGCCTCAGGATACGCAGTATTTT.

The genes are TRBV9 and TRBJ2-7; D remains unclear. The CDR3 contains 16 residues. V gave up 1 base and J gave up 2 bases, with 16 bases separating them. The germline V gene has CDR1 SGDLS and CDR2 YYNGEE. In DNA, the CDR3 is TGTGCCAGCAGCGTAAGGCGAGGCCGCCCTACCTACGAGCAGTACTTC. It yields the protein CASSVRRGRPTYEQYF.

This chain links TRBV12-3 or TRBV12-4 with TRBJ2-5, with 7 bases lining up with TRBD2. The CDR3 extends over 15 amino acids. The V segment lost 3 bases and the J segment 1 base; nucleotides outside the gene matches: 5. The CDR3 DNA follows: TGTGCCAGCAGTTTGGCGGGGGTGCTCCAAGAGACCCAGTACTTC. Its protein product is CASSLAGVLQETQYF.

This clonotype was seen more than once but under ten times. DNA for the CDR3: TGCGCCAGCAACTCCCCGGGACAGTCTCCGGAGACCCAGTACTTC. Amino acid sequence: CASNSPGQSPETQYF. The chain links TRBV5-1 to TRBJ2-5; 7 nucleotides match TRBD1. V was clipped by 6 bases and J by 5 bases; unmatched bases: 13. Germline V gene data show CDR1 as SGHRS and CDR2 as YFSETQ. There are 15 residues in the CDR3. The full variable domain, in which reference TRBV5-1 and TRBJ2-5 provide the parts outside the CDR3, is KAGVTQTPRYLIKTRGQQVTLSCSPISGHRSVSWYQQTPGQGLQFLFEYFSETQRNKGNFPGRFSGRQFSNSRSEMNVSTLELGDSALYLCASNSPGQSPETQYFGPGTRLLVL.

The V call is TRBV7-9, the J call TRBJ1-1, with TRBD1 matching 7 bases. Trimming took 4 bases from V and 4 from J; bases not matched to a gene: 15. This CDR3 comprises 17 residues. CDR1 SEHNR and CDR2 FQNEAQ come from the germline V gene (reference sequence). This CDR3 is CASSSDRAQWVITEAFF. The CDR3 DNA is TGTGCCAGCAGCTCCGACAGGGCCCAATGGGTGATCACTGAAGCTTTCTTT.

The chain couples TRBV24-1 to TRBJ2-5; D gene unclear. CDR1 and CDR2 from the germline V gene are KGHDR and SFDVKD. Trimming took off 7 bases at V and 5 bases at J, with 13 bases between the two ends. The CDR3 runs to 13 residues. The CDR3 here is CATSGGVVETQYF. The CDR3 DNA is TGTGCCACCAGCGGTGGTGTGGTGGAGACCCAGTACTTC.

This clonotype showed up many times. A junction end diverges from the germline sequence, so it may reflect a read error. V gene TRBV18 combines with J gene TRBJ2-5; possible D gene TRBD1, 6 bases. The CDR3 is 14 amino acids. Germline CDR1 reads KGHSH; CDR2 reads LQKENI. CDR3 in DNA: TGTGCCAGCTCGCCACAGGGTCTGGGGGAGACCCAGTACTTC. Translating gives CASSPQGLGETQYF.

This clonotype was seen many times. The J gene is TRBJ1-1, the V gene TRBV12-3 or TRBV12-4; D gene unclear. The V and J ends lost 4 bases and 4 bases respectively, with 7 bases between them. The CDR3 spans 12 residues. The CDR3 bases are TGTGCCAGCAGTTGGGCGGGCACTGAAGCTTTCTTT. This translates into CASSWAGTEAFF.

In this sample, this clonotype turned up many times. This rearrangement joins TRBV4-2 to TRBJ1-6; D might be TRBD1 (5 bases). Germline CDR1 and CDR2: LGHNA and YNFKEQ. The length of the CDR3 is 13 residues. The CDR3 DNA is TGTCGGAGGGGTCTCTCCTATAATTCACCCCTCCACTTT. Amino acid sequence: CRRGLSYNSPLHF.

This clonotype has just a few counts. The CDR3 here is CASSLYSFDTQYF. The CDR3 DNA reads TGTGCCAGCAGTTTATATAGTTTCGATACGCAGTATTTT. The chain joins TRBV12-3 or TRBV12-4 to TRBJ2-3; D not resolved. Trimming shortened V by 2 bases and J by 6 bases, and 9 bases separated the two germline ends. The CDR3 has 13 amino acids.

The gene calls are TRBV14 and TRBJ2-7; the D gene is possibly TRBD2 (6 bases). CDR1 is SGHDN and CDR2 is FVKESK in the germline V gene. The CDR3 has 16 residues. The V end was cut by 2 bases, the J end by 6 bases, with 20 bases between. The CDR3 is CASSQTGGLPTGEQYF. The CDR3 nucleotides are TGTGCCAGCAGCCAAACCGGGGGTCTCCCAACAGGCGAGCAGTACTTC.

This rearrangement joins TRBV10-3 to TRBJ2-7; TRBD1 agrees at 10 bases. This CDR3 comprises 13 residues. The V gene end was trimmed by 4 bases and the J gene end by 4 bases; junction bases not matched to a gene: 1. The germline gives CDR1 ENHRY, CDR2 SYGVKD. The CDR3 nucleotides read TGTGCCATCAGTGGGGGACAGGGGTACGAGCAGTACGTC. Amino acids: CAISGGQGYEQYV.

The genes are TRBV9 and TRBJ2-2; possible D gene TRBD2, 6 bases. This CDR3 has 14 amino acids. Trimming took 6 bases from V and 7 from J, leaving 16 bases between them. Germline-derived CDR1 and CDR2 are SGDLS and YYNGEE. The DNA of the CDR3 is TGTGCCAGCACTTCTAGCGTTCCGGGCGGGGAGCTGTTTTTT. This codes for CASTSSVPGGELFF.

This clonotype was counted at least ten times. The rearrangement uses TRBV20-1 and TRBJ1-2; perhaps TRBD1 as D (6 bases). From germline, CDR1 is DFQATT and CDR2 SNEGSKA (reference sequence). CDR3 length equals 14 residues. Deletions cut 3 bases from V and 4 bases from J, with 15 bases between. CDR3 coding DNA: TGCAGTGCTAGCGCCACAGGGACGGGCTATGGCTACACCTTC. This sequence encodes CSASATGTGYGYTF.

The V gene is TRBV29-1, the J gene TRBJ1-5, with TRBD1 as a possible D gene (5 bases). The CDR3 loop spans 15 amino acids. Trimming cost V 4 bases and J 0 bases, with 13 bases left between them. Looked up from germline, CDR1 is SQVTM and CDR2 is ANQGSEA. CDR3 residues: CSVVTSGDSNQPQHF. The CDR3 DNA follows: TGCAGCGTTGTTACCTCGGGGGATAGCAATCAGCCCCAGCATTTT.

This chain links TRBV5-5 with TRBJ1-2; 8 bases fit TRBD1. Unmatched junction bases numbered 10, after V lost 4 bases and J lost 5 bases. This CDR3 contains 15 residues. CDR1 is SGHKS, CDR2 YYEKEE, per germline (reference sequence). The CDR3, as DNA: TGTGCCAGCAGCGATTATCAGGGGGCCGGTTATGGCTACACCTTC. Amino acid sequence: CASSDYQGAGYGYTF. The full variable domain, in which reference TRBV5-5 and TRBJ1-2 provide the parts outside the CDR3, is DAGVTQSPTHLIKTRGQQVTLRCSPISGHKSVSWYQQVLGQGPQFIFQYYEKEERGRGNFPDRFSARQFPNYSSELNVNALLLGDSALYLCASSDYQGAGYGYTFGSGTRLTVV.

The sample holds a few counts of this clonotype. The chain is built from TRBV6-1 and TRBJ2-7; D tentatively reads TRBD1 or TRBD2 (5 bases each). V lost 5 bases and J lost 2, with 10 bases in between. This CDR3 has 13 residues. Germline loops: CDR1 MNHNS, CDR2 SASEGT. CDR3 sequence: CASSRDAAYEQYV. CDR3 nucleotides: TGTGCCAGCAGTCGGGACGCGGCCTACGAGCAGTACGTC.

This clonotype was seen ten or more times. The chain combines TRBV10-3 with TRBJ1-1; weak D call: TRBD1 (5 bases). Trimming pared 3 bases from V and 0 bases from J, leaving 11 bases between. In germline, CDR1 is ENHRY, CDR2 SYGVKD. The CDR3 is 15 amino acids. In DNA, the CDR3 is TGTGCCATCAGTGACCCGGGACTCCTGAACACTGAAGCTTTCTTT. Amino acids: CAISDPGLLNTEAFF.

This clonotype was counted a few times. The chain has TRBV7-9 and TRBJ2-3, with D unresolved. CDR3 length: 14 residues. Trimming left V 7 bases short and J 2 bases short, with 13 bases between. CDR1 is SEHNR, CDR2 FQNEAQ, per germline (reference sequence). CDR3 protein: CASTTSSHTDTQYF. CDR3 bases: TGTGCCAGCACGACTTCTTCCCACACAGATACGCAGTATTTT.

This clonotype was found many times. The rearrangement links TRBV5-1 to TRBJ2-7; no firm D call. The CDR3 has 12 residues. Germline V lookup: CDR1 SGHRS, CDR2 YFSETQ. Trimming removed 7 bases at V and 2 bases at J, with 10 bases between. The CDR3, as DNA: TGCGCCAGCGTCGACATGACCTACGAGCAGTACGTC. Translated, it gives CASVDMTYEQYV.

J is TRBJ2-1 and V is TRBV4-1; the D is unclear. The CDR3 is 11 residues long. V lost 0 bases, J lost 12 bases, and 6 bases lay in between. Germline CDR1 is MGHRA and CDR2 is YSYEKL. The CDR3 nucleotides read TGCGCCAGCAGCCAAGATTTAGTGCAGTTCTTC. Its translation is CASSQDLVQFF.

This clonotype was seen a few times. The V gene is TRBV7-9, the J gene TRBJ2-7; the D call may be TRBD1 or TRBD2 (5 bases each). Trimming cost V 2 bases and J 5 bases, with 10 bases left between them. The CDR3 spans 13 residues. Per germline, CDR1 SEHNR and CDR2 FQNEAQ (reference sequence). This CDR3 is CASSLWGRDEQYF. The CDR3 DNA reads TGTGCCAGCAGCTTATGGGGGAGAGACGAGCAGTACTTC.

The V call is TRBV7-2, the J call TRBJ2-3; 9 nucleotides line up with TRBD1. CDR3 length: 15 residues. CDR1 and CDR2 from the germline V gene are SGHTA and FQGNSA. V lost 4 bases and J lost 3; bases outside the gene matches: 5. CDR3: CASSSGQGWTDTQYF. CDR3 DNA sequence: TGTGCCAGCAGCTCCGGACAGGGGTGGACAGATACGCAGTATTTT.

In this sample, this clonotype turned up many times. The genes are TRBV7-2 and TRBJ2-7, with a possible D match to TRBD1 (5 bases). Germline assignment: CDR1 SGHTA and CDR2 FQGNSA. With 1 base removed from V and 2 bases from J, the gap between germline ends came to 9 bases. This CDR3 contains 14 residues. CDR3 DNA sequence: TGTGCCAGCAGCTTAGGGGGCAGGGCCTACGAGCAGTACTTC. It is translated as CASSLGGRAYEQYF.